Listed below are T cell receptor beta chains from one sample, sequenced in a study of blood T cells in healthy people across ages. TCRdb re-derived calls from the 5' RACE reads in MiXCR, one entry per CDR3 protein. The data show more than 1.4 million distinct CDR3 sequences, with roughly 40% seen just once and 6.5% to 10% held by the top ten. Sequencing was done on a sample of blood. These receptors came from a woman between 18 and 30 years old in good health. The CDR3 runs from the conserved cysteine through the conserved F or W. Fields, in order: clone size, J gene, D gene, V gene, CDR3 protein, CDR3 DNA. The D gene is left open where the match is weak. Size values are once, few and many counts, or a class for expanded clones, and some rows have none.

clone_size: once
j_call: TRBJ2-2
d_call: TRBD2
v_call: TRBV10-3
cdr3_aa: CAISESLGKNSGRGPGELFF
cdr3_nt: TGTGCCATCAGTGAGTCCTTGGGGAAGAATAGCGGGAGAGGACCCGGGGAGCTGTTTTTT

clone_size: NA
j_call: TRBJ1-2
d_call: NA
v_call: TRBV7-9
cdr3_aa: CAASGTPYGYTF
cdr3_nt: TGTGCCGCCTCCGGGACACCCTATGGCTACACCTTC

clone_size: many
j_call: TRBJ2-6
d_call: NA
v_call: TRBV28
cdr3_aa: CASSLFVGYGANVLTF
cdr3_nt: TGTGCCAGCAGTTTATTCGTAGGGTACGGGGCCAACGTCCTGACTTTC

clone_size: NA
j_call: TRBJ2-3
d_call: NA
v_call: TRBV4-1
cdr3_aa: CASSQPGRPDTQYF
cdr3_nt: TGCGCCAGCAGCCAACCGGGACGGCCAGATACGCAGTATTTT

clone_size: once
j_call: TRBJ1-2
d_call: NA
v_call: TRBV19
cdr3_aa: CASSTALANYGYTF
cdr3_nt: TGTGCCAGTTCGACAGCGTTAGCTAACTATGGCTACACCTTC

clone_size: NA
j_call: TRBJ2-7
d_call: TRBD2
v_call: TRBV20-1
cdr3_aa: CSARADRLATFYEQYF
cdr3_nt: TGCAGTGCTAGAGCCGACAGACTAGCTACCTTCTACGAGCAGTACTTC

clone_size: NA
j_call: TRBJ2-7
d_call: NA
v_call: TRBV7-2
cdr3_aa: CASSLAPSDSSYEQYF
cdr3_nt: TGTGCCAGCAGCTTAGCGCCTAGCGACAGCTCCTACGAGCAGTACTTC

clone_size: NA
j_call: TRBJ1-5
d_call: TRBD1
v_call: TRBV3-1
cdr3_aa: CASSHTGGFGNQPQHF
cdr3_nt: TGTGCCAGCAGCCACACAGGGGGCTTCGGCAATCAGCCCCAGCATTTT

clone_size: NA
j_call: TRBJ2-5
d_call: TRBD1
v_call: TRBV3-1
cdr3_aa: CASSLKTGVRAGQETQYF
cdr3_nt: TGTGCCAGCAGCCTAAAGACAGGGGTCAGGGCGGGCCAAGAGACCCAGTACTTC

clone_size: NA
j_call: TRBJ1-2
d_call: TRBD1
v_call: TRBV7-9
cdr3_aa: CASSLAPGTGRDGYTF
cdr3_nt: TGTGCCAGCAGCTTAGCCCCCGGGACAGGGAGGGATGGCTACACCTTC

clone_size: few
j_call: TRBJ1-5
d_call: NA
v_call: TRBV12-3/TRBV12-4
cdr3_aa: CASSTTARGQPQHF
cdr3_nt: TGTGCCAGCAGTACGACGGCCCGGGGACAGCCCCAGCATTTT

clone_size: NA
j_call: TRBJ2-1
d_call: NA
v_call: TRBV29-1
cdr3_aa: CSVEDLGPGGEQFF
cdr3_nt: TGCAGCGTTGAAGATCTTGGGCCCGGGGGTGAGCAGTTCTTC

clone_size: NA
j_call: TRBJ2-4
d_call: NA
v_call: TRBV2
cdr3_aa: CASSEDGLFKNIQYF
cdr3_nt: TGTGCCAGCAGTGAAGATGGCCTATTCAAAAACATTCAGTACTTC

clone_size: few
j_call: TRBJ2-5
d_call: TRBD1
v_call: TRBV12-3/TRBV12-4
cdr3_aa: CASSRIGQGDETQYF
cdr3_nt: TGTGCCAGCAGTCGAATTGGACAGGGTGATGAGACCCAGTACTTC

clone_size: many
j_call: TRBJ2-3
d_call: NA
v_call: TRBV12-3/TRBV12-4
cdr3_aa: CASSGSSTDTQYF
cdr3_nt: TGTGCCAGCAGTGGTAGCAGCACAGATACGCAGTATTTT

clone_size: few
j_call: TRBJ2-1
d_call: NA
v_call: TRBV12-5
cdr3_aa: CASGRTDRYNEQFF
cdr3_nt: TGTGCTAGTGGTCGGACGGACCGTTACAATGAGCAGTTCTTC

clone_size: NA
j_call: TRBJ1-2
d_call: NA
v_call: TRBV6-1
cdr3_aa: CASANYGYTF
cdr3_nt: TGCGCCTCGGCTAACTATGGCTACACCTTC

clone_size: NA
j_call: TRBJ2-1
d_call: NA
v_call: TRBV28
cdr3_aa: CASTTSGAGGNEQFF
cdr3_nt: TGTGCCAGCACCACCTCGGGAGCGGGCGGGAATGAGCAGTTCTTC

clone_size: NA
j_call: TRBJ2-5
d_call: TRBD2
v_call: TRBV6-1
cdr3_aa: CASTPAGLVSKAQYF
cdr3_nt: TGTGCCAGCACCCCGGCGGGACTAGTGAGCAAGGCCCAGTACTTC

clone_size: NA
j_call: TRBJ2-7
d_call: NA
v_call: TRBV10-3
cdr3_aa: CAISERLPHEQYF
cdr3_nt: TGTGCCATCAGTGAAAGGCTCCCCCACGAGCAGTACTTC

clone_size: NA
j_call: TRBJ2-1
d_call: TRBD2
v_call: TRBV20-1
cdr3_aa: CSAKRGGRVDEQFF
cdr3_nt: TGCAGTGCCAAGCGGGGCGGGAGGGTCGATGAGCAGTTCTTC

clone_size: few
j_call: TRBJ2-1
d_call: NA
v_call: TRBV10-3
cdr3_aa: CAITGTAYNEQFF
cdr3_nt: TGTGCCATCACAGGGACGGCTTACAATGAGCAGTTCTTC

clone_size: NA
j_call: TRBJ1-2
d_call: TRBD1
v_call: TRBV2
cdr3_aa: CASNAQGANYGYTF
cdr3_nt: TGTGCCAGCAATGCCCAGGGGGCTAACTATGGCTACACCTTC

clone_size: few
j_call: TRBJ1-4
d_call: NA
v_call: TRBV28
cdr3_aa: CASSFFEKLFF
cdr3_nt: TGTGCCAGCAGTTTTTTTGAAAAACTGTTTTTT

clone_size: few
j_call: TRBJ1-2
d_call: NA
v_call: TRBV6-5
cdr3_aa: CASSYDGRLGGYTF
cdr3_nt: TGTGCCAGCAGTTACGACGGCAGGCTTGGTGGCTACACCTTC